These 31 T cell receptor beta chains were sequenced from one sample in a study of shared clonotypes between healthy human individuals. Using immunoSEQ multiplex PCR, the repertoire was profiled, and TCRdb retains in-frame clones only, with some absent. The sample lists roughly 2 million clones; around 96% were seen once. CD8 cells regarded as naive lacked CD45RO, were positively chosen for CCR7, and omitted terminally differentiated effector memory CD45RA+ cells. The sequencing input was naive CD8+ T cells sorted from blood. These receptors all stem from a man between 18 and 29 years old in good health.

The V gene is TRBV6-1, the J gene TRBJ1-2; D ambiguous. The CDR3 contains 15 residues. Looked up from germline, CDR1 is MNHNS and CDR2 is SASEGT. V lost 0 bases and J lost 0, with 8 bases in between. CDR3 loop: CASSEAPLANYGYTF. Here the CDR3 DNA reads TGTGCCAGCAGTGAAGCCCCTTTAGCTAACTATGGCTACACCTTC.

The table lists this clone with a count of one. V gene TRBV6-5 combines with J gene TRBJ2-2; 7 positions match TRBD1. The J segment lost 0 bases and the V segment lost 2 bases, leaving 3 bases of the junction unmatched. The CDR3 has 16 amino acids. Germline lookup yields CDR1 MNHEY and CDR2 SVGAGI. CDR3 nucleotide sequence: TGTGCCAGCAGTTACCCGGGACAGTCGAACACCGGGGAGCTGTTTTTT. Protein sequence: CASSYPGQSNTGELFF.

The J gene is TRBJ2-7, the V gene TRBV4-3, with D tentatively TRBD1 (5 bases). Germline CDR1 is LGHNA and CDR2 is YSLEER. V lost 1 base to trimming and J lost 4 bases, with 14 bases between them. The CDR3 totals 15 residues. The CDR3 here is CASSQVADSPYEQYF. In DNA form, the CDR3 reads TGCGCCAGCAGCCAAGTCGCCGACAGCCCTTACGAGCAGTACTTC.

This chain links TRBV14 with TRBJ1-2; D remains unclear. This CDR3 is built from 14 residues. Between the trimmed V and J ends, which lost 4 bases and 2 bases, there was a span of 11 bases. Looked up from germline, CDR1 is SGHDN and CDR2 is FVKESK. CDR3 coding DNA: TGTGCCAGCAGCCGGGAGGCGATAAACTATGGCTACACCTTC. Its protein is CASSREAINYGYTF.

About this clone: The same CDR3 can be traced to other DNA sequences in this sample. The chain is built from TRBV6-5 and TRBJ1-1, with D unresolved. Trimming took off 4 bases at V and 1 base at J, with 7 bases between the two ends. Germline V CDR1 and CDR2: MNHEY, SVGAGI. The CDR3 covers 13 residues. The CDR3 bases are TGTGCCAGCAGTTTGACACCGAACACTGAAGCTTTCTTT. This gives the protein CASSLTPNTEAFF.

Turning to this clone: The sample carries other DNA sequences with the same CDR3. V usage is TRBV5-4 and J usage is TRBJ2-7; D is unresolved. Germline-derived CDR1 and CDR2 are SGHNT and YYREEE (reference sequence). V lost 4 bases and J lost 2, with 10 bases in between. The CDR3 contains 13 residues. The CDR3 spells CASSPGRTYEQYF. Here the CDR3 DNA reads TGTGCCAGCAGCCCCGGACGCACCTACGAGCAGTACTTC.

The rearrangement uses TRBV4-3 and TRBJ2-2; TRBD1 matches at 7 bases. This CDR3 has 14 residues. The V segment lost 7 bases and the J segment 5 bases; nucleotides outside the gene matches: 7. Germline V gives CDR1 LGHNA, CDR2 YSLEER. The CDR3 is CASTPGQPTGELFF. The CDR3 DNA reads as TGCGCCAGCACTCCGGGACAGCCAACCGGGGAGCTGTTTTTT.

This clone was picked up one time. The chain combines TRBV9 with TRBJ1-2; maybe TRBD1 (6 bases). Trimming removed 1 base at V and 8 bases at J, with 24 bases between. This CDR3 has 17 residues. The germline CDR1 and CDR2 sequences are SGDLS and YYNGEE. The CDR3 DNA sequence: TGTGCCAGCAGCGTAAGAGGTGGGAGGGGGGCGTCTCGCGGCTACACCTTC. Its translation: CASSVRGGRGASRGYTF.

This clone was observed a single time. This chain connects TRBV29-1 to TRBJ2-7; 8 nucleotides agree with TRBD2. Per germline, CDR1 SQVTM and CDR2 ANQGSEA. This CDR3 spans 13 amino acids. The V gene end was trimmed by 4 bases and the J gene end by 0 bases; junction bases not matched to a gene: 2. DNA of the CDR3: TGCAGCGTTGGAAGCGGGAGCTCCTACGAGCAGTACTTC. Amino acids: CSVGSGSSYEQYF.

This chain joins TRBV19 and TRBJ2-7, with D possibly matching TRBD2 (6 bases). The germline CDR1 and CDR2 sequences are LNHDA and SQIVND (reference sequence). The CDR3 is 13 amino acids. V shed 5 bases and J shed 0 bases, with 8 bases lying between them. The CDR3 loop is CASSGGISYEQYF. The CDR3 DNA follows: TGTGCCAGTAGTGGGGGGATCTCCTACGAGCAGTACTTC. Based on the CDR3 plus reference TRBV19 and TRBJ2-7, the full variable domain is DGGITQSPKYLFRKEGQNVTLSCEQNLNHDAMYWYRQDPGQGLRLIYYSQIVNDFQKGDIAEGYSVSREKKESFPLTVTSAQKNPTAFYLCASSGGISYEQYFGPGTRLTVT.

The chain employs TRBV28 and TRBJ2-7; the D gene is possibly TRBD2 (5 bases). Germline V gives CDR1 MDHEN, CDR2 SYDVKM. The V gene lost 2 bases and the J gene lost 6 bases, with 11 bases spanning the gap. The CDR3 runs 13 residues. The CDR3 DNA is TGTGCCAGCAGTTTAGCGGGCAGATCCGAGCAGTACTTC. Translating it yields CASSLAGRSEQYF.

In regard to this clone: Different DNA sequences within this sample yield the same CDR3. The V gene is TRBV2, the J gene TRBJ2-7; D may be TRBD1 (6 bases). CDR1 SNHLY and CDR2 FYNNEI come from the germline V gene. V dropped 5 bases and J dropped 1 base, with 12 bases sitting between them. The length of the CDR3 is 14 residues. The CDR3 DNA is TGTGCCAGCAGTCTGGCAGGGGAGTCCTACGAGCAGTACTTC. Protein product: CASSLAGESYEQYF.

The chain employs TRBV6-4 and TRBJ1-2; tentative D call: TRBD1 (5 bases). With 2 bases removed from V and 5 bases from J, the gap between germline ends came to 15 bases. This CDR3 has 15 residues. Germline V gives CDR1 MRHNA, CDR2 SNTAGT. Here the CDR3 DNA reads TGTGCCAGCAGTGACCCGGGGGTGAGGGGTTATGGCTACACCTTC. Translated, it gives CASSDPGVRGYGYTF.

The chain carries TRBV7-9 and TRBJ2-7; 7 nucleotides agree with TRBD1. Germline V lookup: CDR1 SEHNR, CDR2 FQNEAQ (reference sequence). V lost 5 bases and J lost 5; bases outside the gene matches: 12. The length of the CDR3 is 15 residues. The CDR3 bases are TGTGCCAGCAGCCCAGGGGGTGGCACGTCGGACGAGCAGTACTTC. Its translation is CASSPGGGTSDEQYF.

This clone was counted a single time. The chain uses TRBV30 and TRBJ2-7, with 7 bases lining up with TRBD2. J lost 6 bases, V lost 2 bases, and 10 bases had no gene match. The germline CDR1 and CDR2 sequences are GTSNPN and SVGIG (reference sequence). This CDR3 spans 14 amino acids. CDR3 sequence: CAWSRGEVLLEQYF. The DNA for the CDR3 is TGTGCCTGGAGTCGGGGGGAAGTATTGCTCGAGCAGTACTTC.

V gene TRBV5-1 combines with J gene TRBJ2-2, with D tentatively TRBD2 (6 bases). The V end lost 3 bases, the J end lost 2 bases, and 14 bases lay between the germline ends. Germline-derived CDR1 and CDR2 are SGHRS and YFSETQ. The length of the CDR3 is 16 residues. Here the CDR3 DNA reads TGCGCCAGCAGCTCATCGGGAGATGATAACACCGGGGAGCTGTTTTTT. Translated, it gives CASSSSGDDNTGELFF. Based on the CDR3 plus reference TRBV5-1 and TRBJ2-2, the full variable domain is KAGVTQTPRYLIKTRGQQVTLSCSPISGHRSVSWYQQTPGQGLQFLFEYFSETQRNKGNFPGRFSGRQFSNSRSEMNVSTLELGDSALYLCASSSSGDDNTGELFFGEGSRLTVL.

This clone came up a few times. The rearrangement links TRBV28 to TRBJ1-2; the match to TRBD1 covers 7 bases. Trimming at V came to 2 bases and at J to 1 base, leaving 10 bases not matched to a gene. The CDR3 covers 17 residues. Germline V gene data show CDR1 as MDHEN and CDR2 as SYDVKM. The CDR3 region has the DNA TGTGCCAGCAGTTTAGGGGGACAGCTTATCGATAACTATGGCTACACCTTC. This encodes CASSLGGQLIDNYGYTF.

The CDR3 spells CAWNWGHRDLANVLTF. CDR3 coding DNA: TGTGCCTGGAATTGGGGACACCGCGATTTGGCCAACGTCCTGACTTTC. This chain joins TRBV30 and TRBJ2-6, with a possible D match to TRBD1 (6 bases). This CDR3 comprises 16 residues. V lost 4 bases to trimming and J lost 6 bases, with 19 bases between them. From germline, CDR1 is GTSNPN and CDR2 SVGIG (reference sequence).

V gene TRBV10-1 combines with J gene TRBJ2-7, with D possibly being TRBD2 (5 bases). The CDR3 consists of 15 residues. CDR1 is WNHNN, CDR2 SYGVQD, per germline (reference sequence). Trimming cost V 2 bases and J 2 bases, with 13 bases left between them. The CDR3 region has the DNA TGCGCCAGCAGTGAGGAGGGTTGGGGTCCCTACGAGCAGTACTTC. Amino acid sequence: CASSEEGWGPYEQYF.

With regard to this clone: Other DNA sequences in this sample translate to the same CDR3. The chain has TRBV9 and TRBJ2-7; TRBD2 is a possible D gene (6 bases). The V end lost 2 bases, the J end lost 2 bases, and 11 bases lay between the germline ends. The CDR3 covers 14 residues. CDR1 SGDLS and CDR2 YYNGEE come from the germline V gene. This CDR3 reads CASSVGSDTYEQYF. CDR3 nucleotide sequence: TGTGCCAGCAGCGTCGGGAGCGATACCTACGAGCAGTACTTC.

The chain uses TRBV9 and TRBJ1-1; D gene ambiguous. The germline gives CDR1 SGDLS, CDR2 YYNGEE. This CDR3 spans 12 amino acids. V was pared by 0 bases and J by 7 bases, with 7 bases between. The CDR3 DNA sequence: TGTGCCAGCAGCGTAGTGGGAGGTGAAGCTTTCTTT. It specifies CASSVVGGEAFF.

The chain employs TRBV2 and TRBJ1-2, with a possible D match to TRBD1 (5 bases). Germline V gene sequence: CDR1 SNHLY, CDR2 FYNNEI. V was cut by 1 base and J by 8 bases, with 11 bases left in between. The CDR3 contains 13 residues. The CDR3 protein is CASSEGWGDGYTF. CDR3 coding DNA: TGTGCCAGCAGTGAAGGATGGGGGGACGGCTACACCTTC.

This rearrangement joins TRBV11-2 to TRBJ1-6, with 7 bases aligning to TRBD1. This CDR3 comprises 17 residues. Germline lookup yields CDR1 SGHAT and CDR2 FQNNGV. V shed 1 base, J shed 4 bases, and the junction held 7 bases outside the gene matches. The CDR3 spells CASSLALRGQYNSPLHF. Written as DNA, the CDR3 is TGTGCCAGCAGCTTAGCCCTTCGGGGACAGTATAATTCACCCCTCCACTTT.

The CDR3 bases are TGTGCCAGCTTGGAGGCCCCAGATACGCAGTATTTT. This encodes CASLEAPDTQYF. The chain couples TRBV2 to TRBJ2-3; a weak D match, TRBD2 (5 bases). CDR1 is SNHLY and CDR2 is FYNNEI in the germline V gene. The CDR3 extends over 12 amino acids. V was trimmed by 8 bases and J by 4 bases, leaving 10 bases between them.

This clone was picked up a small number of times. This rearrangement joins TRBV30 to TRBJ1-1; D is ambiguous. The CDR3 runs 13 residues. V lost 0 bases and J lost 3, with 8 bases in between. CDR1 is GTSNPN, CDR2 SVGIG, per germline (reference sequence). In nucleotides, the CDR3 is TGTGCCTGGAGTGTGTTGAAGGACACTGAAGCTTTCTTT. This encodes CAWSVLKDTEAFF.

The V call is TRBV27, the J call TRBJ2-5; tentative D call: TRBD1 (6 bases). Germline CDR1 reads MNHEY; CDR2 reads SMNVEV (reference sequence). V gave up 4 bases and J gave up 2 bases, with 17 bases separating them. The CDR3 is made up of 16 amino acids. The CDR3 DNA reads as TGTGCCAGCAGTTACTCGACAGGAGAAATTCAAGAGACCCAGTACTTC. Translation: CASSYSTGEIQETQYF.

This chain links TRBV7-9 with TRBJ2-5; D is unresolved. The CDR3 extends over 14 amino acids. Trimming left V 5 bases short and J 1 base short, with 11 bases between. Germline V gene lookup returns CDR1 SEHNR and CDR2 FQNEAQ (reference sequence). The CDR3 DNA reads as TGTGCCAGCAGCCCCCGGCCGGGCCAAGAGACCCAGTACTTC. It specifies CASSPRPGQETQYF.

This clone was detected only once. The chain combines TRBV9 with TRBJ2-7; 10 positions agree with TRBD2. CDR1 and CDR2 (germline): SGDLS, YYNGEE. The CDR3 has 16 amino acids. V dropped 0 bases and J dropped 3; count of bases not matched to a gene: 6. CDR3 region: CASSVGDSGGFYEQYF. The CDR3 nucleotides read TGTGCCAGCAGCGTAGGGGATAGCGGGGGGTTCTACGAGCAGTACTTC.

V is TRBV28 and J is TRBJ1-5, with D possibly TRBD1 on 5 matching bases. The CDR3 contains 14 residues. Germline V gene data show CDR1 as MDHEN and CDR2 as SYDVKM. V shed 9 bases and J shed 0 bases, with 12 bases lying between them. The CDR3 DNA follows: TGTGCCAGTAGGGGATCCTTTAGCAATCAGCCCCAGCATTTT. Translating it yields CASRGSFSNQPQHF.

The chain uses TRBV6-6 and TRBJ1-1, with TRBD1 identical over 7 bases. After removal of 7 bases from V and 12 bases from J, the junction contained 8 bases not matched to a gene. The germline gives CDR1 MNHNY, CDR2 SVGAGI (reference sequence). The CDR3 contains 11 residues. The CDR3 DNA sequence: TGTGCCAGCATAGACAGGGTTGGATCTTTCTTT. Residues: CASIDRVGSFF.

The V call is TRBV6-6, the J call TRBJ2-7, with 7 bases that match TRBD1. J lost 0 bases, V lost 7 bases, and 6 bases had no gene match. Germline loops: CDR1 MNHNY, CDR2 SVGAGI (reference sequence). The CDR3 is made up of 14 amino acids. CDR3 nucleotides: TGTGCCAGCACAAGACAGGGAAGCTCCTACGAGCAGTACTTC. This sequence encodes CASTRQGSSYEQYF.